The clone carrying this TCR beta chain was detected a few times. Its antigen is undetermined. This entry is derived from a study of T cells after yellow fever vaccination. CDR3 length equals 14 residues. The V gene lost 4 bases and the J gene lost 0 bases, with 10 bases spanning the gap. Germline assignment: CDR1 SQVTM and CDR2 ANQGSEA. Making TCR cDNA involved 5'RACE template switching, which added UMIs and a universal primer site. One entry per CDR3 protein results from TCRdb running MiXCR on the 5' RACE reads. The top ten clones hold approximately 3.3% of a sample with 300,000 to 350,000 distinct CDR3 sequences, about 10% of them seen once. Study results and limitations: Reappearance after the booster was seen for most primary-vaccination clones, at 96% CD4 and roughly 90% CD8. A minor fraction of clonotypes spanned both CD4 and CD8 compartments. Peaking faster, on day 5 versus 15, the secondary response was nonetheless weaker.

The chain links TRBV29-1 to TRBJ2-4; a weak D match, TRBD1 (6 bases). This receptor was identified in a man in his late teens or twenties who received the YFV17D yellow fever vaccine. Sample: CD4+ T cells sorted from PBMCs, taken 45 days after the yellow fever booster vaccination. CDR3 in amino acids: CSVVQGLAKNIQYF. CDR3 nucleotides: TGCAGCGTTGTTCAGGGGCTAGCCAAAAACATTCAGTACTTC. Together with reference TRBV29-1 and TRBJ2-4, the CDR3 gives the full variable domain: SAVISQKPSRDICQRGTSLTIQCQVDSQVTMMFWYRQQPGQSLTLIATANQGSEATYESGFVIDKFPISRPNLTFSTLTVSNMSPEDSSIYLCSVVQGLAKNIQYFGAGTRLSVL.